This T cell receptor (beta chain) emerged from a study of shared clonotypes between healthy human individuals. Comments on this clone: Its specificity is not known.

CDR3 length: 16 residues. The V end was cut by 3 bases, the J end by 3 bases, with 15 bases between. Germline CDR1 and CDR2: MDHEN and SYDVKM. Study-level points and caveats: Estimated richness values were generally larger in naive subsets than in memory subsets. Rarefaction gave evidence that sorted-subset sequencing remained incomplete despite large depth.

Deep-level assay runs were performed. For every subset, genomic DNA was evenly distributed across several immunoSEQ plates. Clones were sequenced by immunoSEQ multiplex PCR, and TCRdb holds only the in-frame ones, with some missing. The table has approximately 700,000 clones, approximately 73% seen once. The origin of this receptor is a woman in her 30s in good health. This chain joins TRBV28 and TRBJ1-5; possibly TRBD1 for D (6 bases). Sequenced material: memory CD4+ T cells sorted from blood. Subset denoted: CD45RA-negative fraction. The CDR3: CASSFFRGGNNQPQHF. Here the CDR3 DNA reads TGTGCCAGCAGTTTTTTCAGGGGAGGAAACAATCAGCCCCAGCATTTT.